These T cell receptor beta chains were read from a single sample in a study of CD8 T cells in Susac syndrome. A single record per CDR3 protein comes from TCRdb applying MiXCR to the immunoSEQ multiplex PCR reads. The sample consists of 210,000 or so distinct CDR3 sequences, 94% of them appearing once. Sequenced material: CD4+ T cells from PBMCs. The receptors originated from a human donor with Susac syndrome. Both conserved end residues are part of each CDR3. The D gene is left open where the match is weak. Size is omitted from some rows. Given values are once, few, many or a class for expanded clones.

clone_size	j_call	v_call	d_call	cdr3_aa	cdr3_nt
-	TRBJ1-6	TRBV6-6	-	CASSPTVLLLHF	TGTGCCAGCAGTCCGACCGTTTTGCTACTCCACTTT
once	TRBJ2-1	TRBV11-3	-	CASSTLGREQFF	TGTGCCAGCAGCACCTTAGGGCGGGAGCAGTTCTTC
-	TRBJ1-2	TRBV7-2	-	CASRRSSGASYGYTF	TGTGCCAGCAGGCGTTCATCGGGAGCCTCATATGGCTACACCTTC
-	TRBJ2-2	TRBV24-1	-	CATSDPRGETTGELFF	TGTGCCACCAGTGATCCCCGGGGAGAGACCACCGGGGAGCTGTTTTTT
-	TRBJ1-6	TRBV7-9	TRBD1	CASSPTLGTGNNSPLHF	TGTGCCAGCAGCCCCACCCTCGGGACAGGGAATAATTCACCCCTCCACTTT
-	TRBJ1-1	TRBV7-8	-	CASSLEYSLMNTEAFF	TGTGCCAGCAGCTTAGAATATTCCTTAATGAACACTGAAGCTTTCTTT
-	TRBJ2-3	TRBV3-1	TRBD2	CASSSTSGTDTQYF	TGTGCCAGCAGTTCGACTAGCGGCACAGATACGCAGTATTTT
-	TRBJ2-7	TRBV27	TRBD2	CASSPARGLGVSYEQYF	TGTGCCAGCAGCCCCGCTCGGGGACTAGGGGTCAGCTACGAGCAGTACTTC
-	TRBJ2-5	TRBV20-1	TRBD1	CSAPHLGTGETQYF	TGCAGTGCACCTCACTTGGGGACAGGGGAGACCCAGTACTTC
-	TRBJ1-1	TRBV4-2	-	CASSQEGHQAFF	TGTGCCAGCAGCCAAGAGGGGCACCAAGCTTTCTTT
-	TRBJ1-1	TRBV10-2	-	CASSEMRNTEAFF	TGCGCCAGCAGTGAGATGAGGAACACTGAAGCTTTCTTT
-	TRBJ2-5	TRBV18	-	CASSPQGVSETQYF	TGTGCCAGCTCACCACAGGGAGTCAGTGAGACCCAGTACTTC
-	TRBJ2-7	TRBV28	-	CASSLVRGLYEQYF	TGTGCCAGCAGTTTAGTCAGGGGACTCTACGAGCAGTACTTC
-	TRBJ1-5	TRBV6-1	-	CASSEAGPFEQPQHF	TGTGCCAGCAGTGAGGCAGGGCCATTTGAACAGCCCCAGCATTTT
-	TRBJ1-6	TRBV4-3	-	CASSQDQAGVRNSPLHF	TGCGCCAGCAGCCAAGATCAGGCGGGGGTCAGGAATTCACCCCTCCACTTT
-	TRBJ1-2	TRBV24-1	-	CATSSETANYGYTF	TGTGCCACCAGTAGCGAGACAGCTAACTATGGCTACACCTTC
-	TRBJ1-1	TRBV20-1	-	CSARVEIVSTEAFF	TGCAGTGCTAGAGTAGAGATAGTGAGTACTGAAGCTTTCTTT
-	TRBJ1-2	TRBV29-1	-	CSVAGQHYGYTF	TGCAGCGTAGCTGGACAGCACTATGGCTACACCTTC
-	TRBJ1-1	TRBV6-5	-	CASSYSRGLNTEAFF	TGTGCCAGCAGTTACTCCCGGGGCTTGAACACTGAAGCTTTCTTT
-	TRBJ2-5	TRBV28	TRBD2	CASRPSGEGETQYF	TGTGCCAGCAGGCCTAGCGGGGAGGGAGAGACCCAGTACTTC
-	TRBJ2-5	TRBV29-1	-	CSVDQLGRETQYF	TGCAGCGTTGATCAGCTTGGTCGGGAGACCCAGTACTTC
-	TRBJ2-5	TRBV11-2	TRBD1	CASSWGTGQETQYF	TGTGCCAGCAGCTGGGGGACAGGTCAAGAGACCCAGTACTTC
-	TRBJ1-5	TRBV19	TRBD1	CASKVDRASNQPQHF	TGTGCCAGTAAAGTCGACAGGGCAAGCAATCAGCCCCAGCATTTT